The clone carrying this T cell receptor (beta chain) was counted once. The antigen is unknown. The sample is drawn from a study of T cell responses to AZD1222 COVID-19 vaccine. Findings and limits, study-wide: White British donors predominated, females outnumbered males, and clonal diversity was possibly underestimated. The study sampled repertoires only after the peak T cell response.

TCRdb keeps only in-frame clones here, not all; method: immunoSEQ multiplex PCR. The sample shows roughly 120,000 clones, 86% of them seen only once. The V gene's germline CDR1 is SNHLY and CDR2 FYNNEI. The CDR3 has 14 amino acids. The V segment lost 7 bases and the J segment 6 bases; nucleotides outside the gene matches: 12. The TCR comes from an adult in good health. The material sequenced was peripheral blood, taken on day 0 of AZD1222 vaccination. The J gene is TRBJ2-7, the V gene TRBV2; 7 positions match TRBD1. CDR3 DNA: TGTGCCAGCACGCTCAGCGGCTACAGGGGCGAGCAGTACTTC. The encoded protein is CASTLSGYRGEQYF.